This paragraph reports one TCR beta chain. Its antigen is undetermined. The sample originates from a study of cytomegalovirus exposure and HLA in healthy donors. Background on the study: Genetic ancestry analysis placed 81% of the 398 donors that were genotyped in the Caucasian-associated cluster.

General study results and limits: A previous analysis found most TCR beta V segments productive roughly 90% or roughly 30% of the time. The authors considered a cluster of highly shared sequence variants likely to be a sequencing artifact. Later findings reportedly placed an Asian-associated ancestry cluster below the roughly 730-donor mean for N-insertions.

The CDR3 covers 16 residues. Looked up from germline, CDR1 is SGHNT and CDR2 is YYREEE (reference sequence). The J segment lost 6 bases and the V segment lost 4 bases, leaving 15 bases of the junction unmatched. In the PCR, 60 Vbeta and 13 Jbeta primers were used. Data came from immunoSEQ multiplex PCR; TCRdb stores just in-frame clones and leaves some out. The sample holds roughly 120,000 clones. The chain carries TRBV5-4 and TRBJ1-2, with 7 bases aligning to TRBD1. This TCR was sampled from a man in his late teens or twenties in good health and CMV-seronegative. Specimen: PBMCs. DNA of the CDR3: TGTGCCAGCAGCCCCGATCCAGGCTACAGGGGTGATGGCTACACCTTC. This codes for CASSPDPGYRGDGYTF.